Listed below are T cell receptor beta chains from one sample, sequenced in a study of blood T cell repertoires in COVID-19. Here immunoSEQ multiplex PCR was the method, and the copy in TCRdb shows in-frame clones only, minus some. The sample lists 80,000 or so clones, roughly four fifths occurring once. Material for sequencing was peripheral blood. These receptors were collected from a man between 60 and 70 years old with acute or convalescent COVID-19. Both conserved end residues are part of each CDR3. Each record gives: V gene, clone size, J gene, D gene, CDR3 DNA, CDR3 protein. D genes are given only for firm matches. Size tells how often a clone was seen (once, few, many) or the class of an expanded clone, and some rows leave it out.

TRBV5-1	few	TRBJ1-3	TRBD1	TGCGCCAGCAGCGGACAGGGGGCCTCTGGAAACACCATATATTTT	CASSGQGASGNTIYF
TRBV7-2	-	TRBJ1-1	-	TGTGCCAGCAGCTTAGCGGGGAGCGGCACTGAAGCTTTCTTT	CASSLAGSGTEAFF
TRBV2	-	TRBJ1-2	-	TGTGCCAGCAGTGAAGACAGGGTCGGCTATGGCTACACCTTC	CASSEDRVGYGYTF
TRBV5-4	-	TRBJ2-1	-	TGTGCCAGCAGACGGGACTCGAGCTCCTACAATGAGCAGTTCTTC	CASRRDSSSYNEQFF
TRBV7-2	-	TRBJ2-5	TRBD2	TGTGCCAGCAGCCCAACTGGTAGCGGGGGGGCTCGGACCCAGTACTTC	CASSPTGSGGARTQYF
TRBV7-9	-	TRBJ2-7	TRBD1	TGTGCCAGCAGCCCCGGGACAGCACTTATTGGGCAGTACTTC	CASSPGTALIGQYF
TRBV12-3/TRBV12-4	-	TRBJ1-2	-	TGTGCCAGCAGTTCTCCAGGGTTTAGTGGCTACACCTTC	CASSSPGFSGYTF
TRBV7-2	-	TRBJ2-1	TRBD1	TGTGCCAGCAGAGTTAACAGGGGGAGCTCCTACAATGAGCAGTTCTTC	CASRVNRGSSYNEQFF
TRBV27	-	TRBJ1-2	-	TGTGCCAGCAGTTTTACCCGGAACTATGGCTACACCTTC	CASSFTRNYGYTF
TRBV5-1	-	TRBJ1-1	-	TGCGCCAGCTTTGGGACATTGAACACTGAAGCTTTCTTT	CASFGTLNTEAFF
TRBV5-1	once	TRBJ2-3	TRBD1	TGCGCCAGCAGCCTGGGACAGACCCTTAGCACAGATACGCAGTATTTT	CASSLGQTLSTDTQYF
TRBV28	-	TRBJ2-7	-	TGTGCCAGCATTACAGGGCAAGCTGGGGAGCAGTACTTC	CASITGQAGEQYF
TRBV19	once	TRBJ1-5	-	TGTGCCAGTAGGGACAGCCATAGCAATCAGCCCCAGCATTTT	CASRDSHSNQPQHF
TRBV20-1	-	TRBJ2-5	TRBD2	TGCAGTGCTAGTGGGACTAGCGGGAGGATGGGGACCCAGTACTTC	CSASGTSGRMGTQYF
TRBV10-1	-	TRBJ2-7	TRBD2	TGCGCCAGCAGTCCTTCGGGGAGGCGAGGAGCGGGAGTGAGGTATGAGCAGTACTTC	CASSPSGRRGAGVRYEQYF
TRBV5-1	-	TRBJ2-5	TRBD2	TGCGCCAGCAGCTTGGCCGGGACTAGCAGAGAGACCCAGTACTTC	CASSLAGTSRETQYF
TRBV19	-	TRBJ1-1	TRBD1	TGTGCTACCGTGGACAGGGTATTTGAAGCTTTCTTT	CATVDRVFEAFF
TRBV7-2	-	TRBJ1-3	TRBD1	TGTGCCAGCAGCTTATGGGGGGACAGGGAATATTTT	CASSLWGDREYF
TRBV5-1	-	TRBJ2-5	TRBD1	TGCGCCAGCAGCCTTTGGGACAGGGGGCTGTCAGAGACCCAGTACTTC	CASSLWDRGLSETQYF
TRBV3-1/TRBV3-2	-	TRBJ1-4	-	TGTGCCAGCAGCGTGCGGAGAGCAACTAATGAAAAACTGTTTTTT	CASSVRRATNEKLFF
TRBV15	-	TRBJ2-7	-	TGTGCCACCAGCAGAGATGCGGGAACGTACGAGCAGTACTTC	CATSRDAGTYEQYF
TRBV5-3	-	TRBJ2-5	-	TGTGCCAGAAGCTTGGACAGGGATGAAGAGACCCAGTACTTC	CARSLDRDEETQYF
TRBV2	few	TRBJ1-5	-	TGTGCCAGCAGTGAAAACCAGGGGAGTCAGCCCCAGCATTTT	CASSENQGSQPQHF
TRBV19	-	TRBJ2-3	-	TGTGCCAGTAGTATAGAGGGCAGGGGTGCAGATACGCAGTATTTT	CASSIEGRGADTQYF
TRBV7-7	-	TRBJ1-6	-	TGTGCTAGCAGCCGGGGGGACTTTAATTCACCCCTCCACTTT	CASSRGDFNSPLHF
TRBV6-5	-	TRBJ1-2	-	TGTGCCAGCAGGCCACCCTCTATTGCCTATGGCTACACCTTC	CASRPPSIAYGYTF
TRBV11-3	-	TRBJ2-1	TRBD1	TGTGCCAGCAGCGCCCGGGACAGGGGGTCCAAAGAGCAGTTCTTC	CASSARDRGSKEQFF
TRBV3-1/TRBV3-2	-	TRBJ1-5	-	TGTGCCAGCAGCCAAGGGGGCGGGAACAATCAGCCCCAGCATTTT	CASSQGGGNNQPQHF
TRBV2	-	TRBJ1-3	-	TGTGCCAGCAGTGTCAGGTTCTCTGGAAACACCATATATTTT	CASSVRFSGNTIYF
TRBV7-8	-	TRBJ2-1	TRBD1	TGTGCCAGCAGCCCCGTTGCGACAGGGTTCTACAATGAGCAGTTCTTC	CASSPVATGFYNEQFF
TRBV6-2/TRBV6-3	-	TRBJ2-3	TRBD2	TGTGCCAGCAGTTACTCTTTTGGGACTAGCGGAGACACAGATACGCAGTATTTT	CASSYSFGTSGDTDTQYF
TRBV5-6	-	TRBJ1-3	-	TGTGCCAGCAGCTTCTTGGGCAGGGGTGACACCATATATTTT	CASSFLGRGDTIYF
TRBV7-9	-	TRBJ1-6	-	TGTGCCATCCCCGCGGGGGGGGATTCGTCCTATAATTCACCCCTCCACTTT	CAIPAGGDSSYNSPLHF
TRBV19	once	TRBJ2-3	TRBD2	TGTGCCAGTAGGCTAGCGGGAGTCGGAGATACGCAGTATTTT	CASRLAGVGDTQYF
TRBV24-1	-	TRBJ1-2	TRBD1	TGTGCCACCAGTGATTCTGACAGGGGGTCTGGCTACACCTTC	CATSDSDRGSGYTF
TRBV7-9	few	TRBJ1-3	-	TGTGCCAGCACCTTACGGGGAGAGCTCTCTGGAAACACCATATATTTT	CASTLRGELSGNTIYF
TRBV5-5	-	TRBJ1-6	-	TGTGCCAGCAGCTTAAAGGGGTCCTATAATTCACCCCTCCACTTT	CASSLKGSYNSPLHF